A single sample is the source of the 16 T cell receptor beta chains below, sequenced in a study of OX40 agonist ivuxolimab in advanced cancers. Receptor libraries were prepared by the immunoSEQ multiplex PCR assay. TCRdb mirrors the immuneACCESS table, restricted to in-frame sequences. Some clones are absent from its copies; in checked studies, under half trace to an unresolved V gene, and the reason for the others is unknown. The sample table holds tens of thousands of clones, of which 80% to 90% were seen once. The ten biggest clones cover approximately 0.75% of the sample. Sequenced here: CD4+ or CD8+ T cells sorted from blood, sampled in a trial of the OX40 agonist ivuxolimab. These TCRs come from an adult with an advanced solid tumor such as melanoma, head and neck, liver or kidney cancer.

The chain recombines TRBV18 with TRBJ2-1; D tentatively fits TRBD1 or TRBD2 (5 bases each). Germline assignment: CDR1 KGHSH and CDR2 LQKENI. V lost 3 bases and J lost 0, with 12 bases in between. The CDR3 is 16 amino acids. The CDR3 spells CASSPGIGTSYNEQFF. CDR3 sequence (DNA): TGTGCCAGCTCACCTGGAATTGGGACCTCCTACAATGAGCAGTTCTTC. The full variable domain, with the rest looked up from reference TRBV18 and TRBJ2-1, is NAGVMQNPRHLVRRRGQEARLRCSPMKGHSHVYWYRQLPEEGLKFMVYLQKENIIDESGMPKERFSAEFPKEGPSILRIQQVVRGDSAAYFCASSPGIGTSYNEQFFGPGTRLTVL.

The chain joins TRBV19 to TRBJ2-1, with 8 positions matching TRBD1. The V gene end was trimmed by 7 bases and the J gene end by 6 bases; junction bases not matched to a gene: 5. This CDR3 has 13 amino acids. The germline V gene encodes CDR1 LNHDA and CDR2 SQIVND (reference sequence). CDR3 in amino acids: CASKTGAGNEQFF. CDR3 in DNA: TGTGCCAGTAAGACAGGGGCAGGCAATGAGCAGTTCTTC.

This clone has just one count. V gene TRBV6-6 combines with J gene TRBJ2-5; 8 bases are shared with TRBD1. V shed 5 bases and J 2 bases; nucleotides not matched to a gene: 1. The germline V gene encodes CDR1 MNHNY and CDR2 SVGAGI (reference sequence). The length of the CDR3 is 13 residues. The CDR3 nucleotides are TGTGCCAGCAGTAGACAGGGGCAAGAGACCCAGTACTTC. This sequence encodes CASSRQGQETQYF.

This rearrangement joins TRBV6-6 to TRBJ2-3; D is possibly TRBD2 (6 bases). Deletions cut 8 bases from V and 1 base from J, with 16 bases between. Germline CDR1 MNHNY, CDR2 SVGAGI (reference sequence). This CDR3 is built from 15 residues. Here the CDR3 DNA reads TGTGCCAGCGGAGGGACTTTCGCCGGCACAGATACGCAGTATTTT. Its protein product is CASGGTFAGTDTQYF.

This chain joins TRBV13 and TRBJ2-7; D is undetermined. The CDR3 is made up of 15 amino acids. The germline V and J ends were trimmed by 1 base and 2 bases, with 12 bases remaining between them. Germline V CDR1 and CDR2: PRHDT, FYEKMQ (reference sequence). The CDR3 DNA is TGTGCCAGCAGCTTAGAGAAGGTTAAAACCTACGAGCAGTACTTC. Protein product: CASSLEKVKTYEQYF.

As to this clone: Germline and junction disagree at one end, which may indicate a read error. The rearrangement uses TRBV28 and TRBJ2-4; perhaps D is TRBD1 or TRBD2 (5 bases each). This CDR3 is built from 12 residues. Germline V gene data show CDR1 as MDHEN and CDR2 as SYDVKM. As DNA, the CDR3 is TGTGCCAGCAGAGGACACCGGGACGAAATGGACTTC. As protein: CASRGHRDEMDF.

This clone was seen a handful of times. DNA for the CDR3: TGTGCCAGCAGTTGGGGCGGGGGGGTCACCGGGGAGCTGTTTTTT. This codes for CASSWGGGVTGELFF. The chain uses TRBV27 and TRBJ2-2, with 9 nucleotides matching TRBD2. This CDR3 is 15 amino acids long. Germline V lookup: CDR1 MNHEY, CDR2 SMNVEV (reference sequence). Trimming cost V 4 bases and J 4 bases; bases outside gene matches: 4.

This rearrangement joins TRBV7-3 to TRBJ2-2; D is perhaps TRBD1 (6 bases). V lost 1 base and J 1 base, leaving 10 bases between the germline ends. There are 16 residues in the CDR3. Germline V gene sequence: CDR1 SGHTA, CDR2 FQGTGA. The CDR3 protein is CASSLKVTGNTGELFF. The CDR3 DNA is TGTGCCAGCAGCTTAAAAGTGACAGGGAACACCGGGGAGCTGTTTTTT.

The gene calls are TRBV10-3 and TRBJ2-7; perhaps TRBD1 as D (6 bases). Trimming removed 5 bases at V and 6 bases at J, with 14 bases between. Germline V gene data show CDR1 as ENHRY and CDR2 as SYGVKD. This CDR3 has 13 amino acids. CDR3 sequence (DNA): TGTGCCATCAGTTGGGACACCGTTGGCGAGCAGTACTTC. This sequence encodes CAISWDTVGEQYF.

The chain recombines TRBV15 with TRBJ1-1; D is undetermined. The CDR3 spans 13 residues. V was cut by 0 bases and J by 2 bases, with 4 bases left in between. CDR1 is LNHNV, CDR2 YYDKDF, per germline (reference sequence). The CDR3 DNA is TGTGCCACCAGCAGAGACTTCAACACTGAAGCTTTCTTT. Its protein is CATSRDFNTEAFF.

The gene calls are TRBV29-1 and TRBJ2-5; 11 nucleotides line up with TRBD2. The CDR3 covers 14 residues. Germline V gene data show CDR1 as SQVTM and CDR2 as ANQGSEA. V was clipped by 4 bases and J by 0 bases; unmatched bases: 1. The CDR3 DNA follows: TGCAGCGTTGGGACTAGCGGGTACCAAGAGACCCAGTACTTC. It translates to CSVGTSGYQETQYF.

V is TRBV6-1 and J is TRBJ1-6; no definite D call. Trimming left V 2 bases short and J 9 bases short, with 5 bases between. Germline CDR1 MNHNS, CDR2 SASEGT. The CDR3 is 12 amino acids. The CDR3 DNA sequence: TGTGCCAGCAGTGAATCGTCTTCACCCCTCCACTTT. This encodes CASSESSSPLHF.

This chain connects TRBV11-2 to TRBJ2-5; a possible D gene is TRBD2 (6 bases). CDR1 is SGHAT and CDR2 is FQNNGV in the germline V gene. The CDR3 totals 14 residues. V was cut by 2 bases and J by 2 bases, with 9 bases left in between. The CDR3 DNA follows: TGTGCCAGCAGCTTAATGGCGGGACAAGAGACCCAGTACTTC. Protein product: CASSLMAGQETQYF.

This sequence joins TRBV7-2 and TRBJ1-2, with no clear D. This CDR3 contains 12 residues. Per germline, CDR1 SGHTA and CDR2 FQGNSA. The germline V and J ends were trimmed by 1 base and 8 bases, with 8 bases remaining between them. CDR3 loop: CASSLDGRGYTF. In nucleotides, the CDR3 is TGTGCCAGCAGCTTAGATGGGAGAGGCTACACCTTC.

This chain links TRBV11-2 with TRBJ2-1; D assignment may be TRBD1 or TRBD2 (5 bases each). Trimming shortened V by 1 base and J by 2 bases, and 6 bases separated the two germline ends. The CDR3 is made up of 14 amino acids. CDR1 and CDR2 from the germline V gene are SGHAT and FQNNGV. CDR3 loop: CASSLAGPYNEQFF. The CDR3 coding sequence is TGTGCCAGCAGCTTAGCGGGACCCTACAATGAGCAGTTCTTC.

The chain uses TRBV9 and TRBJ2-3; D remains unclear. Trimming shortened V by 3 bases and J by 5 bases, and 13 bases separated the two germline ends. The CDR3 has 14 residues. Germline V gene lookup returns CDR1 SGDLS and CDR2 YYNGEE. The CDR3 reads CASSAPLPGDTQYF. The CDR3, as DNA: TGTGCCAGCAGCGCCCCCCTGCCCGGAGATACGCAGTATTTT.